These 19 T cell receptor beta chains came from one sample sequenced in a study of shared clonotypes between healthy human individuals. The table came from immunoSEQ multiplex PCR; TCRdb's copy has only in-frame clones and leaves some out. The table records about 2.2 million clones, 90% to 95% of them present only once. CD8 cells classed as naive were CD45RO-negative and positively selected for CCR7, excluding terminally differentiated effector memory CD45RA+ cells. Sample: naive CD8+ T cells from PBMCs. These receptors were collected from a young man in good health. Some clones in this sample may be carry-over from other donors' samples.

V gene TRBV7-8 combines with J gene TRBJ1-4; unclear D gene. V was cut by 1 base and J by 4 bases, with 10 bases left in between. The V gene's germline CDR1 is SGHVS and CDR2 FQNEAQ. This CDR3 is built from 15 residues. This chain's CDR3 is CASSLVSRINEKLFF. The CDR3 nucleotides are TGTGCCAGCAGCTTAGTATCCAGAATTAATGAAAAACTGTTTTTT.

This clone was counted once. The chain uses TRBV19 and TRBJ1-5; D remains ambiguous. Trimming took 8 bases from V and 4 from J, leaving 15 bases between them. CDR1 is LNHDA, CDR2 SQIVND, per germline (reference sequence). The CDR3 consists of 14 residues. CDR3 region: CASCSFERNQPQHF. The CDR3 DNA reads as TGTGCCAGTTGTTCCTTTGAGAGGAATCAGCCCCAGCATTTT.

V is TRBV11-1 and J is TRBJ1-5; D is uncertain. Germline V gene sequence: CDR1 SGHAT, CDR2 FQDESV (reference sequence). Trimming cost V 5 bases and J 4 bases, with 9 bases left between them. This CDR3 spans 13 amino acids. The CDR3 is CASSKSRNQPQHF. In DNA form, the CDR3 reads TGTGCCAGCAGCAAATCCCGAAATCAGCCCCAGCATTTT.

The chain carries TRBV18 and TRBJ2-6; TRBD2 agrees at 13 bases. The CDR3 consists of 18 residues. V shed 4 bases and J 1 base; nucleotides not matched to a gene: 4. The germline gives CDR1 KGHSH, CDR2 LQKENI. The CDR3 sequence is CASSLTLAGGSGANVLTF. DNA of the CDR3: TGTGCCAGCTCACTGACACTAGCGGGGGGGTCTGGGGCCAACGTCCTGACTTTC.

This chain uses TRBV4-1 with TRBJ1-1; maybe TRBD1 (5 bases). The CDR3 sequence is 15 residues long. Germline values: CDR1 MGHRA, CDR2 YSYEKL. V dropped 0 bases and J dropped 9 bases, with 17 bases sitting between them. The CDR3 here is CASSQDSVDNSKAFF. As DNA, the CDR3 is TGCGCCAGCAGCCAAGATAGTGTGGACAACAGTAAAGCTTTCTTT.

This clone was picked up one time. The chain couples TRBV6-1 to TRBJ2-7; D not certain. There are 11 residues in the CDR3. The germline gives CDR1 MNHNS, CDR2 SASEGT. Trimming removed 8 bases at V and 4 bases at J, with 9 bases between. The CDR3: CASGPNYEQYF. CDR3 nucleotide sequence: TGTGCCAGCGGTCCAAATTACGAGCAGTACTTC.

The chain links TRBV5-4 to TRBJ1-2; D is undetermined. Trimming cost V 4 bases and J 8 bases, with 15 bases left between them. Germline V CDR1 and CDR2: SGHNT, YYREEE (reference sequence). This CDR3 spans 13 amino acids. The CDR3 protein is CASSRSQAEGYTF. CDR3 coding DNA: TGTGCCAGCAGCCGATCTCAGGCGGAAGGCTACACCTTC.

This chain uses TRBV5-1 with TRBJ1-1; D uncertain. Per germline, CDR1 SGHRS and CDR2 YFSETQ. The CDR3 loop spans 15 amino acids. V lost 0 bases, J lost 7 bases, and 16 bases lay in between. The CDR3 reads CASSLAIDGLGEAFF. The CDR3 DNA reads TGCGCCAGCAGCTTGGCGATTGACGGGCTGGGTGAAGCTTTCTTT.

This chain uses TRBV9 with TRBJ2-7, with 9 nucleotides matching TRBD1. The CDR3 runs 16 residues. V shed 1 base, J shed 0 bases, and the junction held 5 bases outside the gene matches. Germline values: CDR1 SGDLS, CDR2 YYNGEE. The CDR3 reads CASSVSGQGNSYEQYF. CDR3 DNA: TGTGCCAGCAGCGTATCAGGACAGGGGAACTCCTACGAGCAGTACTTC.

This chain connects TRBV7-9 to TRBJ2-1; TRBD2 aligns across 7 bases. The CDR3 length is 17 residues. Germline CDR1 and CDR2: SEHNR and FQNEAQ (reference sequence). V trimming: 4 bases; J trimming: 1 base; junction bases outside the gene matches: 10. CDR3 amino acids: CASSSYTSAISYNEQFF. In DNA form, the CDR3 reads TGTGCCAGCAGCTCGTATACTAGCGCCATATCCTACAATGAGCAGTTCTTC.

V is TRBV6-1 and J is TRBJ1-2; TRBD1 matches at 8 bases. The CDR3 totals 13 residues. Trimming took 1 base from V and 8 from J; bases not matched to a gene: 3. Germline V gene data show CDR1 as MNHNS and CDR2 as SASEGT. Here the CDR3 reads CASSEGTGKGYTF. CDR3 in DNA: TGTGCCAGCAGTGAAGGGACAGGGAAAGGCTACACCTTC.

The chain has TRBV7-9 and TRBJ2-5; 10 bases are shared with TRBD1. Trimming removed 3 bases from V and 4 bases from J; junction bases left unmatched: 5. Germline V gene data show CDR1 as SEHNR and CDR2 as FQNEAQ (reference sequence). The CDR3 loop spans 15 amino acids. The CDR3 DNA sequence: TGTGCCAGCAGCTTTCCGGGACAGGGGTCAGAGACCCAGTACTTC. This codes for CASSFPGQGSETQYF.

The chain recombines TRBV2 with TRBJ2-7; 8 bases line up with TRBD1. The V gene end was trimmed by 3 bases and the J gene end by 0 bases; junction bases not matched to a gene: 4. From germline, CDR1 is SNHLY and CDR2 FYNNEI. This CDR3 is 15 amino acids long. CDR3 in amino acids: CASSEGTGLSYEQYF. In nucleotides, the CDR3 is TGTGCCAGCAGTGAGGGGACAGGACTCTCCTACGAGCAGTACTTC.

The chain recombines TRBV5-1 with TRBJ2-5, with a possible D match to TRBD1 (5 bases). The CDR3 length is 15 residues. Germline V gene data show CDR1 as SGHRS and CDR2 as YFSETQ. V was shortened by 3 bases and J by 5 bases, with 17 bases between the two germline ends. CDR3 amino acids: CASSSNQGIGETQYF. CDR3 in DNA: TGCGCCAGCAGCTCCAACCAGGGAATTGGGGAGACCCAGTACTTC. Complete variable domain (other parts from reference TRBV5-1 and TRBJ2-5): KAGVTQTPRYLIKTRGQQVTLSCSPISGHRSVSWYQQTPGQGLQFLFEYFSETQRNKGNFPGRFSGRQFSNSRSEMNVSTLELGDSALYLCASSSNQGIGETQYFGPGTRLLVL.

About this clone itself: The sample carries other DNA sequences with the same CDR3. The chain carries TRBV9 and TRBJ2-1; TRBD1 or TRBD2 may be the D gene (6 bases each). CDR3 length: 15 residues. Germline V lookup: CDR1 SGDLS, CDR2 YYNGEE. V was pared by 0 bases and J by 4 bases, with 11 bases between. In nucleotides, the CDR3 is TGTGCCAGCAGCGTAGAGGGGGGCAGGTACAATGAGCAGTTCTTC. It encodes CASSVEGGRYNEQFF.

V and J are TRBV28 and TRBJ2-7; 11 bases align to TRBD1. CDR3 length equals 14 residues. Germline values: CDR1 MDHEN, CDR2 SYDVKM. Unmatched junction bases numbered 8, after V lost 6 bases and J lost 7 bases. The CDR3 DNA sequence: TGTGCCAGCAGCCTACGGGACAGGGGGGGAGAGCAGTACTTC. Translating it yields CASSLRDRGGEQYF.

A remark on this clone: The sample carries other DNA sequences with the same CDR3. The CDR3 region is CASSLQGMNTEAFF. The CDR3 DNA is TGTGCCAGCAGTCTACAGGGAATGAACACTGAAGCTTTCTTT. The chain carries TRBV27 and TRBJ1-1, with D perhaps matching TRBD1 (6 bases). V shed 5 bases and J shed 0 bases, with 10 bases lying between them. This CDR3 region has 14 residues. In germline, CDR1 is MNHEY, CDR2 SMNVEV (reference sequence).

V gene TRBV4-1 combines with J gene TRBJ1-5, with D possibly being TRBD1 (5 bases). The CDR3 is 16 residues long. Germline loops: CDR1 MGHRA, CDR2 YSYEKL. Trimming left V 0 bases short and J 5 bases short, with 14 bases between. This CDR3 reads CASSQDWPGSHQPQHF. DNA for the CDR3: TGCGCCAGCAGCCAAGATTGGCCAGGGTCCCATCAGCCCCAGCATTTT.

The chain links TRBV28 to TRBJ2-1; D is unresolved. This CDR3 has 13 residues. V gave up 3 bases and J gave up 6 bases, with 9 bases separating them. The germline V gene has CDR1 MDHEN and CDR2 SYDVKM. CDR3 loop: CASSLAISNEQFF. CDR3 sequence (DNA): TGTGCCAGCAGTTTGGCAATATCCAATGAGCAGTTCTTC.